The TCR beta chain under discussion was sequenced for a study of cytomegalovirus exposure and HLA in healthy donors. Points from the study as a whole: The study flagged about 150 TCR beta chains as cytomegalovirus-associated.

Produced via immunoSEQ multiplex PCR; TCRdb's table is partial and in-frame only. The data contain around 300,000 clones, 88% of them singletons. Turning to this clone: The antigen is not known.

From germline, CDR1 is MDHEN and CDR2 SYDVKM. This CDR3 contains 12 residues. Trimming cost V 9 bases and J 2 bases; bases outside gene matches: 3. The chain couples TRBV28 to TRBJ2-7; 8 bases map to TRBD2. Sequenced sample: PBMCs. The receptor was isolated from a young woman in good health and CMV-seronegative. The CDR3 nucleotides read TGTGCCAGTAGCGGGATCACCTACGAGCAGTACTTC. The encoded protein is CASSGITYEQYF. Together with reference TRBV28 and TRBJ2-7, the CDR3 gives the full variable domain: DVKVTQSSRYLVKRTGEKVFLECVQDMDHENMFWYRQDPGLGLRLIYFSYDVKMKEKGDIPEGYSVSREKKERFSLILESASTNQTSMYLCASSGITYEQYFGPGTRLTVT.